This T cell receptor beta chain was documented in a study of technical replicates of blood from a few donors. Profiling relied on immunoSEQ multiplex PCR, and the TCRdb table lists in-frame clones only, not all of them. The profile shows 50,000 to 70,000 clones, around 93% of them singletons. The sample taken for sequencing was PBMCs. The TCR comes from a human donor in good health. Some clones in this sample may be carry-over from other donors' samples.

CDR3 nucleotides: TGTGCCACCAGCAGAGATCTTTGGACTAATAGCAATCAGCCCCAGCATTTT. Translating it yields CATSRDLWTNSNQPQHF. The rearrangement uses TRBV15 and TRBJ1-5; the D is unclear. This CDR3 contains 17 residues. V was clipped by 0 bases and J by 0 bases, with 12 bases between them. Germline V gene data show CDR1 as LNHNV and CDR2 as YYDKDF (reference sequence).